This T cell receptor (beta chain) was obtained from a study of OX40 agonist ivuxolimab in advanced cancers. The CDR3 runs to 12 residues. Germline-derived CDR1 and CDR2 are SEHNR and FQNEAQ (reference sequence). V gave up 5 bases and J gave up 0 bases, with 3 bases separating them. With respect to this clone: This specimen includes other DNA sequences encoding the same CDR3.

TCRdb keeps only in-frame clones here, not all; method: immunoSEQ multiplex PCR. The sample yields 30,000 to 45,000 clones, approximately 79% seen once. The TCR originated in an adult with an advanced solid tumor such as melanoma, head and neck, liver or kidney cancer. Material: CD4+ or CD8+ T cells sorted from blood, obtained in a trial of the OX40 agonist ivuxolimab. This rearrangement joins TRBV7-9 to TRBJ2-3; no clear D gene. The CDR3 protein is CASSPSTDTQYF. The CDR3 region has the DNA TGTGCCAGCAGCCCCAGCACAGATACGCAGTATTTT.